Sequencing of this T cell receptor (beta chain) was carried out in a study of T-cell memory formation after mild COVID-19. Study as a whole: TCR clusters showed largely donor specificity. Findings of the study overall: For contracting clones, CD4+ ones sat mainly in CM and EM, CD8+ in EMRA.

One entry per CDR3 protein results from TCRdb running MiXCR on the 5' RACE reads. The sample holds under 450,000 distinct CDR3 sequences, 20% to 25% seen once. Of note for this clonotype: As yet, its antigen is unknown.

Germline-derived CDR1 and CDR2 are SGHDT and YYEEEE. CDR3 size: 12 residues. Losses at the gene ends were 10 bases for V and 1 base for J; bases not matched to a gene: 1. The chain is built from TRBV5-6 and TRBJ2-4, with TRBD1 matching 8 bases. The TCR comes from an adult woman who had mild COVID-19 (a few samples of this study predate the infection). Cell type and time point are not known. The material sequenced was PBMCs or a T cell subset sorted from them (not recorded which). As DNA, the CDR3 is TGTGCCCGGACAGGGGCCAAAAACATTCAGTACTTC. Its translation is CARTGAKNIQYF.